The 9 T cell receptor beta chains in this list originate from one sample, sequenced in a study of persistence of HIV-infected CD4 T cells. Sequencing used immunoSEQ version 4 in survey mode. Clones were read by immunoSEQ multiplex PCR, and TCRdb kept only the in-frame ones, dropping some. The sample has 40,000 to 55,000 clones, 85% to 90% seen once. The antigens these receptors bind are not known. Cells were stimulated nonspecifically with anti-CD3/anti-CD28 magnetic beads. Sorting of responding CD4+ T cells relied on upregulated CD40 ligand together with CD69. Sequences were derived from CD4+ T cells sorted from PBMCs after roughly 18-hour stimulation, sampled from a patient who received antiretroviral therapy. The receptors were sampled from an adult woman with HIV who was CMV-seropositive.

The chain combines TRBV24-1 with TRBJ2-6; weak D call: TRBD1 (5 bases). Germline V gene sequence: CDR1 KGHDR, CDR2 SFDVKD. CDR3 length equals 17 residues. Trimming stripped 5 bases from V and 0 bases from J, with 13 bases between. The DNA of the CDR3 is TGTGCCACCAGTGCTAGGGGTGTAGGCTCTGGGGCCAACGTCCTGACTTTC. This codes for CATSARGVGSGANVLTF.

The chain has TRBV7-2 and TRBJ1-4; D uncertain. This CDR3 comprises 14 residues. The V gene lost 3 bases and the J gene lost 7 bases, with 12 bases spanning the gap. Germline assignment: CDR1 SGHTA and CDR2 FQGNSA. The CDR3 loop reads CASSLLGLGEKLFF. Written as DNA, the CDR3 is TGTGCCAGCAGCTTGTTGGGTTTAGGTGAAAAACTGTTTTTT. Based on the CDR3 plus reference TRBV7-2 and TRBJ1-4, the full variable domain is GAGVSQSPSNKVTEKGKDVELRCDPISGHTALYWYRQSLGQGLEFLIYFQGNSAPDKSGLPSDRFSAERTGGSVSTLTIQRTQQEDSAVYLCASSLLGLGEKLFFGSGTQLSVL.

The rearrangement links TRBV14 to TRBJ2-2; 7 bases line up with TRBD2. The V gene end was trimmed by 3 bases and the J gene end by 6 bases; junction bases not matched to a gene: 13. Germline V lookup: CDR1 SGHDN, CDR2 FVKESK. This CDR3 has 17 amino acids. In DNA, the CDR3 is TGTGCCAGCAGCCATTACGGCGGGAGAGATAGTGCCGGGGAGCTGTTTTTT. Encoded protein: CASSHYGGRDSAGELFF.

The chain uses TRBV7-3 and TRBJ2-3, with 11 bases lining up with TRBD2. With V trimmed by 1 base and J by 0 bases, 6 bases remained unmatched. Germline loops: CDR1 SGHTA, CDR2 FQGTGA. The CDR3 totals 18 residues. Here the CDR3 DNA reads TGTGCCAGCAGCTTAAGGGCTAGCGGGGGGACTAGCACAGATACGCAGTATTTT. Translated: CASSLRASGGTSTDTQYF. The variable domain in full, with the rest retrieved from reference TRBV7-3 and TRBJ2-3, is GAGVSQTPSNKVTEKGKYVELRCDPISGHTALYWYRQSLGQGPEFLIYFQGTGAADDSGLPNDRFFAVRPEGSVSTLKIQRTERGDSAVYLCASSLRASGGTSTDTQYFGPGTRLTVL.

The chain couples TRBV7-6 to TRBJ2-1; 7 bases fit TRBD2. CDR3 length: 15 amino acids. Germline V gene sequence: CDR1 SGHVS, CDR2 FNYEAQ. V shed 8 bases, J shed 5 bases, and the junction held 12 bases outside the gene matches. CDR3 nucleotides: TGTGCCAGCGGGGGGGGTGCGGGAGATAACAATGAGCAGTTCTTC. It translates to CASGGGAGDNNEQFF.

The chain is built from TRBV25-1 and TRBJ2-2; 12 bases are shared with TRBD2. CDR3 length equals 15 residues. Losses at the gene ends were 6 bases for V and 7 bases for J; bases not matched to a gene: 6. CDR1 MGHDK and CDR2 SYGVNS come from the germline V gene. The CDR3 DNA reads TGTGCCAGCAGAAGGGCTAGCGGGAGGGTCGGGGAGCTGTTTTTT. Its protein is CASRRASGRVGELFF.

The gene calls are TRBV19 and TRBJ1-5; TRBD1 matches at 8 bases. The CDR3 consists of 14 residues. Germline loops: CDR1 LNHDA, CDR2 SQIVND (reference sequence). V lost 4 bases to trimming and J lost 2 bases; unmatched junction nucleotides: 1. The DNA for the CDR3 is TGTGCCAGTAGTACGACAGGGGGCAATCAGCCCCAGCATTTT. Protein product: CASSTTGGNQPQHF.

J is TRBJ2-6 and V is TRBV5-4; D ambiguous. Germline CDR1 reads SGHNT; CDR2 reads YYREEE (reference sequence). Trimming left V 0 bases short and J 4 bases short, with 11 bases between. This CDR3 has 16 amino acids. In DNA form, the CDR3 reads TGTGCCAGCAGCTTGGTTGGGTCCCAGGGGGCCAACGTCCTGACTTTC. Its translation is CASSLVGSQGANVLTF.

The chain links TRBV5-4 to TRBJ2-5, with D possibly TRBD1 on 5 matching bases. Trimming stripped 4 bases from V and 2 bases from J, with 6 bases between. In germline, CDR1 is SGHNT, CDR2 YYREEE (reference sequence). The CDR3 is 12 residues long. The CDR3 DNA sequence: TGTGCCAGCAGCCCAGGGCAAGAGACCCAGTACTTC. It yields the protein CASSPGQETQYF.